This T cell receptor beta chain was sequenced for a study of T-cell memory formation after mild COVID-19. Findings of the study overall: Clones that contracted from day 15 to 85 had balanced CD4/CD8; later expanders were CD4+ biased.

There are 16 residues in the CDR3. Via MiXCR, TCRdb re-called the 5' RACE reads, giving one row per CDR3 protein. The data show 350,000 to 500,000 distinct CDR3 sequences, more than 15% seen once. A single count supports this clonotype. The target antigen is unknown. Sequenced sample: PBMCs or a T cell subset sorted from them (not recorded which). This chain connects TRBV21-1 to TRBJ2-4; the table assigns TRBD1, which was not confirmed against the DNA. TRBV21-1 is assigned pseudogene status. The sequence was obtained from a man aged 18 to 30 who had mild COVID-19 (a few samples of this study predate the infection). Cell type and time point are not known. The CDR3 region is CASSFQTGTGENIQYF. The CDR3 DNA follows: TGTGCCAGCAGCTTCCAGACCGGGACAGGGGAAAACATTCAGTACTTC.